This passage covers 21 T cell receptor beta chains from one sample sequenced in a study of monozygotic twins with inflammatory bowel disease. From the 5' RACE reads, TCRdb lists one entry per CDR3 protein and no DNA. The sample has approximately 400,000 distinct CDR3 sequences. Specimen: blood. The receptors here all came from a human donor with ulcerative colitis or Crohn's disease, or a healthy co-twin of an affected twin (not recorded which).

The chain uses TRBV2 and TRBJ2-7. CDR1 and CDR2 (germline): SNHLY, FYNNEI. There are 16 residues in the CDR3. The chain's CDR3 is CASSAGLGSNFYEQYF.

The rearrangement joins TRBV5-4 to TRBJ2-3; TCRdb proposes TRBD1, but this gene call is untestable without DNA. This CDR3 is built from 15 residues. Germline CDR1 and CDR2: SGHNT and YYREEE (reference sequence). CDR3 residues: CASREGLGGTDTQYF.

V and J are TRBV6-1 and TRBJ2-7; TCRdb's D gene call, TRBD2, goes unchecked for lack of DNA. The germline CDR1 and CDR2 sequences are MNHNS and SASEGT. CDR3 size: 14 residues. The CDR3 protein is CASSENRDQYEQYF.

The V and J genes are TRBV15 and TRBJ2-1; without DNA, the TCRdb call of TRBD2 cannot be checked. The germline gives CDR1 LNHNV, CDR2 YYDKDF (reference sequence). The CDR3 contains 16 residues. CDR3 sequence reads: CATSRAGLAGVNEQFF.

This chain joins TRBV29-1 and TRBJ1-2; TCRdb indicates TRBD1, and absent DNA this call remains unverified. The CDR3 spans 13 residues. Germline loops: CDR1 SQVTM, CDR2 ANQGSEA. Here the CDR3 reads CSATDSDNYGYTF.

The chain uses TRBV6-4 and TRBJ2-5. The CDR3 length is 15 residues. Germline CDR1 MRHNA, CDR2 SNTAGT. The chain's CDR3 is CASSDRVRKQETQYF.

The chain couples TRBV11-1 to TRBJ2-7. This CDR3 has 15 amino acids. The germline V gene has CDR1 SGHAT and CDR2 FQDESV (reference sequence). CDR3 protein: CASSFITSKAYEQYF.

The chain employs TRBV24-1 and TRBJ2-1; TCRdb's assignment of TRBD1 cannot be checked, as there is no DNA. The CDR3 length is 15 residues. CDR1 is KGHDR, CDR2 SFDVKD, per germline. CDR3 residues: CATSDWGQGLNEQFF.

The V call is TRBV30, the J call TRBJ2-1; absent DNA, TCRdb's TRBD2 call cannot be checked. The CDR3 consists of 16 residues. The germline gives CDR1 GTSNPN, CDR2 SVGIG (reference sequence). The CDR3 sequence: CAWSVTGSGRYNEQFF.

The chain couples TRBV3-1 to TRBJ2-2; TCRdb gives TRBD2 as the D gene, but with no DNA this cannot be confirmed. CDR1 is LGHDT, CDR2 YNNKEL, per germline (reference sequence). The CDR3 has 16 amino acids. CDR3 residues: CASSLLAGAEPGELFF.

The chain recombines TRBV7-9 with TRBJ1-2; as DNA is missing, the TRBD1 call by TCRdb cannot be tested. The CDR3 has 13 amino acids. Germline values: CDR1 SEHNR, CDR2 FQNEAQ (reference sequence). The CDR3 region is CASSQQGARGYTF.

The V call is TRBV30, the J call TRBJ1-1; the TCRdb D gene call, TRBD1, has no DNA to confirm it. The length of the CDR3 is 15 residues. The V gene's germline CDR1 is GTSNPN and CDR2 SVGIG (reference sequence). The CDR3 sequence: CAWTAKDRGNTEAFF. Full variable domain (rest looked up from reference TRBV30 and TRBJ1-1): SQTIHQWPATLVQPVGSPLSLECTVEGTSNPNLYWYRQAAGRGLQLLFYSVGIGQISSEVPQNLSASRPQDRQFILSSKKLLLSDSGFYLCAWTAKDRGNTEAFFGQGTRLTVV.

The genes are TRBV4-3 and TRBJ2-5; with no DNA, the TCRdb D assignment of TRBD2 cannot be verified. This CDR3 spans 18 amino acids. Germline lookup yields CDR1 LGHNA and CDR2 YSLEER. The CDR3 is CASSQDVGTSGHQETQYF.

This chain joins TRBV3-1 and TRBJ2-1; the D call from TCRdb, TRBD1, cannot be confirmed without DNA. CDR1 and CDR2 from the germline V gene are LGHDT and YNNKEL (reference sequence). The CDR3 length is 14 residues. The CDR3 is CASSQAGRINEQFF.

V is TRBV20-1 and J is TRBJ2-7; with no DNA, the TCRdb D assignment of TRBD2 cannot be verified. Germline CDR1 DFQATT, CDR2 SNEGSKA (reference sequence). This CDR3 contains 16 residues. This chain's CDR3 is CSARDEPARESYEQYF.

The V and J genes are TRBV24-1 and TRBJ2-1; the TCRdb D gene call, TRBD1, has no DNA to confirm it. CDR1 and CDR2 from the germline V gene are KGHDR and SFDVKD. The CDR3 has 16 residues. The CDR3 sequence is CATSDSTGTGYNEQFF.

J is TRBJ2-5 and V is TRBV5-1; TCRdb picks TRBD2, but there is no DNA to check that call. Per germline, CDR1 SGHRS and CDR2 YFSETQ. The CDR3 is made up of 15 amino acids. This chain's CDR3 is CASTAGGGADETQYF. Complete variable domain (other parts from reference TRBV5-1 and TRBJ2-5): KAGVTQTPRYLIKTRGQQVTLSCSPISGHRSVSWYQQTPGQGLQFLFEYFSETQRNKGNFPGRFSGRQFSNSRSEMNVSTLELGDSALYLCASTAGGGADETQYFGPGTRLLVL.

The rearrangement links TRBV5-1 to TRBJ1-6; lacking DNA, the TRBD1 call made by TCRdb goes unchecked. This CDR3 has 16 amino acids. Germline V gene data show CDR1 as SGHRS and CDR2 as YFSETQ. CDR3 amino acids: CASSLELGAGNSPLHF.

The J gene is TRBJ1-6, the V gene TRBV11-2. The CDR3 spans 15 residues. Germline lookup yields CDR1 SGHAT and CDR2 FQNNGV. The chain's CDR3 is CASTPGRGGHSPLHF. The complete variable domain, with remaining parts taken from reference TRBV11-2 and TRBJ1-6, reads EAGVAQSPRYKIIEKRQSVAFWCNPISGHATLYWYQQILGQGPKLLIQFQNNGVVDDSQLPKDRFSAERLKGVDSTLKIQPAKLEDSAVYLCASTPGRGGHSPLHFGNGTRLTVT.

CDR3 amino acids: CASSLPDGTFTDTQYF. The chain uses TRBV5-1 and TRBJ2-3; TCRdb names TRBD1, which stays unverified in the absence of DNA. The CDR3 length is 16 residues. The germline V gene encodes CDR1 SGHRS and CDR2 YFSETQ.

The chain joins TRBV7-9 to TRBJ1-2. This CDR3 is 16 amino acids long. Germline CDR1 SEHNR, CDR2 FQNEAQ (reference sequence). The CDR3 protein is CASSDYTNLFSYGYTF.